This entry features one TCR beta chain sequence. The data stem from a study of monozygotic twins with inflammatory bowel disease. This CDR3 is 15 amino acids long. Germline lookup yields CDR1 SGHRS and CDR2 YFSETQ. The unique tags termed UMIs, each holding a 6-nucleotide sample barcode, were added by means of template switching. TCRdb reprocessed the 5' RACE reads, with one entry per CDR3 protein and no DNA. The table for this sample gives 350,000 to 400,000 distinct CDR3 sequences. This TCR was recovered from a human donor with ulcerative colitis or Crohn's disease, or a healthy co-twin of an affected twin (not recorded which). The sequencing sample was made of blood. The rearrangement joins TRBV5-1 to TRBJ1-5; the D call from TCRdb, TRBD1, cannot be confirmed without DNA. The CDR3 loop is CASSLDTGINQHQHF.